This is a list of T cell receptor beta chains from one sample in a study of cytomegalovirus exposure and HLA in healthy donors. Assay used: immunoSEQ multiplex PCR; TCRdb lists only in-frame clones, some missing. The table lists approximately 210,000 clones, over 60% of them singletons. Sequencing was carried out using PBMCs. These receptor sequences come from a male donor in good health and CMV-seronegative. CDR3s include the opening cysteine and the closing phenylalanine or tryptophan. D genes are given only for firm matches. A clone size is listed for some rows: how often the clone was seen (once, few, many), or a class if it is expanded.

cdr3_length	v_call	clone_size	d_call	j_call	cdr3_aa	cdr3_nt
16	TRBV27	-	TRBD2	TRBJ2-3	CASSLWLAGGTDTQYF	TGTGCCAGCAGTTTATGGCTAGCGGGGGGCACAGATACGCAGTATTTT
15	TRBV7-3	-	TRBD2	TRBJ2-3	CASSLEAGVIDTQYF	TGTGCCAGCAGCTTGGAAGCGGGAGTGATAGATACGCAGTATTTT
16	TRBV7-8	-	-	TRBJ1-4	CASSPEGRPTNEKLFF	TGTGCCAGCAGCCCCGAGGGTCGGCCGACTAATGAAAAACTGTTTTTT
13	TRBV18	-	TRBD1	TRBJ1-2	CASSPDRSYGYTF	TGTGCCAGCTCCCCGGACAGGAGCTATGGCTACACCTTC
16	TRBV15	-	TRBD2	TRBJ2-1	CATSRAGLAGGLEQFF	TGTGCCACCAGCAGAGCTGGACTAGCGGGAGGTCTTGAGCAGTTCTTC
14	TRBV5-6	few	-	TRBJ1-5	CASSSRASNQPQHF	TGTGCCAGCAGCTCGCGAGCTAGCAATCAGCCCCAGCATTTT
16	TRBV5-1	once	-	TRBJ2-7	CASSLVGQAIIYEQYF	TGCGCCAGCAGCTTGGTTGGGCAGGCCATTATCTACGAGCAGTACTTC
17	TRBV9	-	TRBD2	TRBJ2-5	CASSSEGLAGSRETQYF	TGTGCCAGCAGCTCCGAAGGATTAGCGGGGTCTCGAGAGACCCAGTACTTC
14	TRBV7-7	-	-	TRBJ2-2	CASSLSSYTGELFF	TGTGCCAGCAGCTTATCGAGTTACACCGGGGAGCTGTTTTTT
15	TRBV7-3	-	-	TRBJ1-3	CASSPAGGAGNTIYF	TGTGCCAGCAGCCCTGCCGGGGGTGCTGGAAACACCATATATTTT
14	TRBV11-2	-	-	TRBJ1-1	CASTTFRGLAEAFF	TGTGCCAGCACCACCTTCCGGGGGTTGGCTGAAGCTTTCTTT
16	TRBV28	once	-	TRBJ1-5	CASSSHQGLGNQPQHF	TGTGCCAGCAGTTCCCACCAGGGATTGGGCAATCAGCCCCAGCATTTT
16	TRBV4-3	-	TRBD1	TRBJ2-7	CASSQDVGTGGALQYF	TGCGCCAGCAGCCAAGATGTTGGGACAGGGGGCGCTTTGCAGTACTTC
13	TRBV6-5	-	TRBD1	TRBJ1-1	CASSRTGGTEAFF	TGTGCCAGCAGTCGCACAGGGGGCACTGAAGCTTTCTTT
16	TRBV29-1	once	TRBD1	TRBJ2-2	CSVEGGTGGYTGELFF	TGCAGCGTTGAGGGCGGGACAGGGGGCTACACCGGGGAGCTGTTTTTT
14	TRBV2	-	TRBD1	TRBJ2-5	CASSPGTVQETQYF	TGTGCCAGCAGCCCAGGGACAGTCCAAGAGACCCAGTACTTC
16	TRBV6-4	many	-	TRBJ2-3	CASSDSTGGAPDTQYF	TGTGCCAGCAGTGACTCGACTGGGGGGGCCCCAGATACGCAGTATTTT
15	TRBV7-6	few	-	TRBJ1-3	CASSLWRTGGNTIYF	TGTGCCAGCAGCTTATGGAGAACAGGGGGAAACACCATATATTTT
15	TRBV7-6	few	-	TRBJ1-3	CASSLEGWSGNTIYF	TGTGCCAGCAGCTTGGAGGGATGGTCTGGAAACACCATATATTTT
12	TRBV5-1	once	-	TRBJ1-4	CASSRNLEKLFF	TGCGCCAGCAGCCGTAATCTAGAAAAACTGTTTTTT
12	TRBV11-3	-	-	TRBJ1-1	CASSDEQGEAFF	TGTGCCAGCAGCGACGAACAGGGAGAAGCTTTCTTT
15	TRBV19	-	-	TRBJ2-5	CASSIRRTLQETQYF	TGTGCCAGTAGTATCCGCCGGACACTCCAAGAGACCCAGTACTTC
14	TRBV28	-	-	TRBJ1-2	CASSPPGREDGYTF	TGTGCCAGCAGCCCCCCGGGGAGAGAGGATGGCTACACCTTC
13	TRBV6-4	-	-	TRBJ2-2	CASSTTRPGELFF	TGTGCCAGCAGTACCACTAGACCCGGGGAGCTGTTTTTT
13	TRBV29-1	-	-	TRBJ2-7	CSVEVRGAREQYF	TGCAGCGTTGAAGTTAGAGGAGCGAGAGAGCAGTACTTC
15	TRBV4-2	-	-	TRBJ1-5	CASSQTRQANQPQHF	TGTGCCAGCAGCCAAACACGACAGGCCAATCAGCCCCAGCATTTT
14	TRBV15	-	-	TRBJ2-7	CATSRVVQGDEQYF	TGTGCCACCAGCAGAGTAGTACAGGGTGACGAGCAGTACTTC
14	TRBV5-1	-	TRBD1	TRBJ1-5	CASSSTGGDQPQHF	TGCGCCAGCAGCTCCACAGGGGGTGATCAGCCCCAGCATTTT
19	TRBV6-9	-	TRBD1	TRBJ1-5	CASSPGQGPLIRCNQPQHF	TGTGCCAGCAGTCCGGGACAGGGGCCTTTAATTCGGTGCAATCAGCCCCAGCATTTT
13	TRBV5-1	few	TRBD1	TRBJ2-5	CASFEGGRETQYF	TGCGCCAGCTTCGAAGGGGGCAGAGAGACCCAGTACTTC
14	TRBV7-8	-	-	TRBJ1-2	CASSLPGGNYGYTF	TGTGCCAGCAGCCTCCCAGGAGGTAACTATGGCTACACCTTC
13	TRBV5-1	once	-	TRBJ2-3	CASSLMAGDTQYF	TGCGCCAGCAGCTTGATGGCCGGGGATACGCAGTATTTT
17	TRBV28	-	TRBD1	TRBJ2-7	CASSSLRRQGLSYEQYF	TGTGCCAGCAGTTCTCTTAGGAGACAGGGGCTCTCCTACGAGCAGTACTTC
16	TRBV11-1	-	-	TRBJ2-3	CASSLGSVLSTDTQYF	TGTGCCAGCAGCCTAGGGTCGGTACTAAGCACAGATACGCAGTATTTT
18	TRBV29-1	once	TRBD1	TRBJ2-6	CSVLGGGQGPLGANVLTF	TGCAGCGTTTTAGGGGGGGGACAGGGCCCTCTCGGGGCCAACGTCCTGACTTTC
16	TRBV27	-	-	TRBJ2-3	CASSFLSGASTDTQYF	TGTGCCAGCAGTTTCCTTAGCGGAGCTAGCACAGATACGCAGTATTTT
13	TRBV5-1	-	-	TRBJ2-5	CASSLWEQETQYF	TGCGCCAGCAGCTTGTGGGAGCAAGAGACCCAGTACTTC
17	TRBV7-9	-	-	TRBJ1-5	CASSSPGRGGSNQPQHF	TGTGCCAGCAGCTCACCGGGGAGGGGAGGTAGCAATCAGCCCCAGCATTTT
18	TRBV5-1	-	TRBD1	TRBJ1-3	CASSSPSTGFNSGNTIYF	TGCGCCAGCAGCTCGCCATCGACAGGGTTTAACTCTGGAAACACCATATATTTT
13	TRBV5-4	-	TRBD1	TRBJ2-7	CASSLRGGDEQYF	TGTGCCAGCAGCCTGAGAGGGGGCGACGAGCAGTACTTC
12	TRBV2	-	-	TRBJ1-3	CATSLEGNTIYF	TGTGCCACCTCATTGGAGGGAAACACCATATATTTT
12	TRBV10-3	-	-	TRBJ1-2	CAISAPPEGYTF	TGTGCCATCAGTGCCCCCCCAGAAGGCTACACCTTC
15	TRBV6-5	-	-	TRBJ2-2	CASSYVSGNTGELFF	TGTGCCAGCAGTTACGTGTCAGGGAACACCGGGGAGCTGTTTTTT
12	TRBV6-5	-	-	TRBJ1-2	CASSYTLGGYTF	TGTGCCAGCAGTTATACTCTTGGTGGCTACACCTTC
16	TRBV19	-	TRBD1	TRBJ2-4	CASRDPGQGARNIQYF	TGTGCCAGTAGGGACCCGGGACAGGGGGCGCGAAACATTCAGTACTTC
15	TRBV10-3	-	TRBD2	TRBJ2-1	CAISESTSGGDEQFF	TGTGCCATCAGTGAGTCGACTAGCGGGGGGGATGAGCAGTTCTTC
20	TRBV4-3	-	-	TRBJ2-1	CASSQALLVPRTNTYNEQFF	TGCGCCAGCAGCCAAGCTCTACTAGTGCCCCGCACAAACACCTACAATGAGCAGTTCTTC
13	TRBV27	-	-	TRBJ2-7	CASSPSDFYEQYF	TGTGCCAGCAGTCCTAGCGACTTCTACGAGCAGTACTTC
15	TRBV14	-	TRBD1	TRBJ2-1	CASSQGDRGPNEQFF	TGTGCCAGCAGCCAAGGGGACAGGGGACCCAATGAGCAGTTCTTC
13	TRBV5-4	-	-	TRBJ2-3	CASSHEPTDTQYF	TGTGCCAGCAGCCACGAGCCCACAGATACGCAGTATTTT
15	TRBV7-9	few	TRBD1	TRBJ1-2	CASSPSGQENYGYTF	TGTGCCAGCAGCCCCTCGGGACAGGAAAACTATGGCTACACCTTC
14	TRBV5-1	once	TRBD1	TRBJ2-2	CASSEGAASGELFF	TGCGCCAGCAGTGAGGGGGCCGCTAGCGGGGAGCTGTTTTTT
13	TRBV7-9	-	-	TRBJ2-1	CASSRLRDTEQFF	TGTGCCAGCTCTCGATTGCGGGATACTGAGCAGTTCTTC
14	TRBV7-6	-	-	TRBJ2-1	CASSLRTGFNEQFF	TGTGCCAGCAGCCTAAGAACAGGATTCAATGAGCAGTTCTTC
14	TRBV6-5	-	-	TRBJ1-6	CASSYLQKNSPLHF	TGTGCCAGCAGTTACTTACAGAAGAATTCACCCCTCCACTTT
13	TRBV29-1	-	TRBD2	TRBJ2-1	CSVVAGVNNEQFF	TGCAGCGTTGTAGCGGGAGTCAACAATGAGCAGTTCTTC
14	TRBV28	-	-	TRBJ2-7	CASSFSDGAYEQYF	TGTGCCAGCAGTTTCTCGGACGGGGCCTACGAGCAGTACTTC
14	TRBV7-9	-	TRBD1	TRBJ1-2	CASSLDRHNYGYTF	TGTGCCAGCAGCTTGGACAGGCATAACTATGGCTACACCTTC
18	TRBV7-9	few	-	TRBJ1-4	CASSLAQGTPATNEKLFF	TGTGCCAGCAGCTTAGCCCAGGGTACGCCTGCAACTAATGAAAAACTGTTTTTT
15	TRBV9	-	-	TRBJ2-5	CASSVGGTLQETQYF	TGTGCCAGCAGCGTTGGTGGGACACTTCAAGAGACCCAGTACTTC